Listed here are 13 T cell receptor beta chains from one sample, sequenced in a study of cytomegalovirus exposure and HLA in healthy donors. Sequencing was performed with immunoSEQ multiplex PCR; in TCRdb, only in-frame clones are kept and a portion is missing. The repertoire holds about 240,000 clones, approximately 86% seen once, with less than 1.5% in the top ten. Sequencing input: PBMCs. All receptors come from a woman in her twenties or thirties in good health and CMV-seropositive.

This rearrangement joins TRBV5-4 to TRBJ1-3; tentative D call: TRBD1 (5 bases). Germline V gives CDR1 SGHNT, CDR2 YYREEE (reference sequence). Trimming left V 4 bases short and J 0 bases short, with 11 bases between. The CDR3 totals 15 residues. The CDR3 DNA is TGTGCCAGCAGCATGGGACTTCTCTCTGGAAACACCATATATTTT. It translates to CASSMGLLSGNTIYF.

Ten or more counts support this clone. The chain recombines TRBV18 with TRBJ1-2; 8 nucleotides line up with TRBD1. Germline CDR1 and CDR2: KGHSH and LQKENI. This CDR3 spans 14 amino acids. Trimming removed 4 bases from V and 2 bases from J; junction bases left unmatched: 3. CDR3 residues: CASSLGQGNYGYTF. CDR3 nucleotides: TGTGCCAGCTCACTTGGACAGGGCAACTATGGCTACACCTTC.

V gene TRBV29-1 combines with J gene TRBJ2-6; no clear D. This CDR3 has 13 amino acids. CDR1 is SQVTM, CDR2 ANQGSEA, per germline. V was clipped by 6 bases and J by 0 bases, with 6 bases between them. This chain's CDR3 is CSVADSGANVLTF. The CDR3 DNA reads TGCAGCGTCGCAGACTCTGGGGCCAACGTCCTGACTTTC.

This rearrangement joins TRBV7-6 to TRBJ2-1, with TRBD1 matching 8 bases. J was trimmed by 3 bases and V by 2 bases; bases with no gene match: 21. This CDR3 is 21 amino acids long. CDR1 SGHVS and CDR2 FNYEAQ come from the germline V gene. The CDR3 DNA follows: TGTGCCAGCAGCTTAATAATTGGCGCGGTCCACGGACAGGGACACTACAATGAGCAGTTCTTC. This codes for CASSLIIGAVHGQGHYNEQFF.

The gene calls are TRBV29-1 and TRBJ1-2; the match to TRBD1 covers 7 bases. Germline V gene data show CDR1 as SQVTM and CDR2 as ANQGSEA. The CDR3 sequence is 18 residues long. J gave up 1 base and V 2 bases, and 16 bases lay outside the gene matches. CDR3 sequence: CSVETWTGSSPINYGYTF. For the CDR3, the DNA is TGCAGCGTTGAAACTTGGACAGGTAGTTCTCCGATTAACTATGGCTACACCTTC.

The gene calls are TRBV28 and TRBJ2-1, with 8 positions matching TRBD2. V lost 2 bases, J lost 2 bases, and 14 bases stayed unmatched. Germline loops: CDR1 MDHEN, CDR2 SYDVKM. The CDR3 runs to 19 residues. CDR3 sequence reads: CASSLEAAQRENPYNEQFF. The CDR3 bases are TGTGCCAGCAGTTTAGAGGCAGCTCAGCGGGAGAACCCCTACAATGAGCAGTTCTTC.

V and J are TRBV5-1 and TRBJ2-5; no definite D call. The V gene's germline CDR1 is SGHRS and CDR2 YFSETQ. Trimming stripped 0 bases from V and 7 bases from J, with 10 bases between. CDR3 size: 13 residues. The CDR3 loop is CASSLGPRVTQYF. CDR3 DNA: TGCGCCAGCAGCTTGGGTCCCCGAGTGACCCAGTACTTC.

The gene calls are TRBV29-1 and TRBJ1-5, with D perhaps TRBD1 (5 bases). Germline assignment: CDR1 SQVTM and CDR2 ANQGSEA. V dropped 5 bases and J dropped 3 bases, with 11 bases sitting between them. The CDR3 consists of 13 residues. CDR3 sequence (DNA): TGCAGCGTTTGTGACAGTATCAATCAGCCCCAGCATTTT. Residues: CSVCDSINQPQHF.

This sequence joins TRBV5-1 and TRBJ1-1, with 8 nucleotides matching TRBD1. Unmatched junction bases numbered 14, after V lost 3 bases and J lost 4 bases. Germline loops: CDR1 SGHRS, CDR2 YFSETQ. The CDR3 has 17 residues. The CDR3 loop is CASSSSDGTGLSTEAFF. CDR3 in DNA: TGCGCCAGCAGCTCAAGCGACGGGACAGGCCTGAGCACTGAAGCTTTCTTT. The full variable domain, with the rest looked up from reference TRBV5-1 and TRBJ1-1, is KAGVTQTPRYLIKTRGQQVTLSCSPISGHRSVSWYQQTPGQGLQFLFEYFSETQRNKGNFPGRFSGRQFSNSRSEMNVSTLELGDSALYLCASSSSDGTGLSTEAFFGQGTRLTVV.

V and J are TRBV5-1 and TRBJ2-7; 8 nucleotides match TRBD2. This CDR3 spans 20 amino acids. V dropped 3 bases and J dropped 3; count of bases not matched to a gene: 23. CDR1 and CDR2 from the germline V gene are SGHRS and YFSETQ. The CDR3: CASSWGLAGLLSPTRYEQYF. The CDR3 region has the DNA TGCGCCAGCAGCTGGGGGTTAGCGGGATTACTCTCACCAACTCGCTACGAGCAGTACTTC.

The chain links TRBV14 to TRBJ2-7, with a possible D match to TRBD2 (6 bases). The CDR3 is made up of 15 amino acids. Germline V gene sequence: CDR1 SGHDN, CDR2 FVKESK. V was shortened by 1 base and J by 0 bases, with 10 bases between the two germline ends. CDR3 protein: CASSQAAGISYEQYF. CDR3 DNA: TGTGCCAGCAGCCAAGCGGCGGGAATCTCCTACGAGCAGTACTTC.

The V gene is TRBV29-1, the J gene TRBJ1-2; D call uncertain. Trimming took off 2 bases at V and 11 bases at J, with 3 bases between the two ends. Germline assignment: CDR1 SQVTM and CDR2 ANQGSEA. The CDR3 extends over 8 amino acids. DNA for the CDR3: TGCAGCGTTGAACAGTACACCTTC. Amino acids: CSVEQYTF.

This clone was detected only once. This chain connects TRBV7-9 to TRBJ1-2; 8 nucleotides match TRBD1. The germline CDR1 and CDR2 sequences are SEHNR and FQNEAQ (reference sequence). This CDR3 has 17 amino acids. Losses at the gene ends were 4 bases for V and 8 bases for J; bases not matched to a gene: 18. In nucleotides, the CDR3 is TGTGCCAGCAGCTCAGGGCGCAAAAAAGACAGGGGTGGAGGCTACACCTTC. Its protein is CASSSGRKKDRGGGYTF.